These 9 T cell receptor beta chains share one sample of origin, sequenced in a study of long-term antiretroviral therapy in people with HIV. Sequencing relied on immunoSEQ assay v3.0, run at survey level. Assay: immunoSEQ multiplex PCR; the TCRdb copy retains only in-frame clones and omits some. Of about 25,000 clones in the sample, almost 80% were seen once. The specimen was unsorted PBMCs, collected 2.1 years after starting antiretroviral therapy. These receptors all come from a man aged 25 to 40 with HIV.

V and J are TRBV7-6 and TRBJ2-2, with 8 nucleotides matching TRBD1. V shed 3 bases and J 4 bases; nucleotides not matched to a gene: 10. The germline CDR1 and CDR2 sequences are SGHVS and FNYEAQ. The CDR3 loop spans 17 amino acids. CDR3 bases: TGTGCCAGCAGCTTTTTTTCAGGGGGCGCCGGCACCGGGGAGCTGTTTTTT. It specifies CASSFFSGGAGTGELFF.

The chain is built from TRBV12-5 and TRBJ2-3; weak D call: TRBD2 (5 bases). CDR1 is LGHNT and CDR2 is FRNRAP in the germline V gene. Trimming took 5 bases from V and 5 from J, leaving 8 bases between them. This CDR3 is built from 12 residues. Here the CDR3 DNA reads TGTGCTAGTGGTATCGGACTAGATACGCAGTATTTT. Translated: CASGIGLDTQYF.

This chain connects TRBV7-8 to TRBJ2-2; no clear D gene. Germline V gene sequence: CDR1 SGHVS, CDR2 FQNEAQ. The CDR3 is 12 residues long. Trimming took 2 bases from V and 2 from J, leaving 0 bases between them. CDR3 loop: CASSLNTGELFF. In DNA, the CDR3 is TGTGCCAGCAGCTTAAACACCGGGGAGCTGTTTTTT.

This clone was counted a few times. The chain has TRBV6-5 and TRBJ1-5; 7 bases line up with TRBD1. Germline CDR1 is MNHEY and CDR2 is SVGAGI. The CDR3 contains 15 residues. V shed 4 bases, J shed 3 bases, and the junction held 6 bases outside the gene matches. CDR3 protein: CASSLTGVDNQPQHF. The CDR3 DNA reads as TGTGCCAGCAGTTTAACAGGGGTTGACAATCAGCCCCAGCATTTT.

The genes are TRBV5-5 and TRBJ1-5; D might be TRBD1 (5 bases). The germline V gene has CDR1 SGHKS and CDR2 YYEKEE (reference sequence). Trimming cost V 4 bases and J 4 bases, with 12 bases left between them. CDR3 size: 14 residues. The DNA for the CDR3 is TGTGCCAGCAGCGCGGGGGGGGGTAATCAGCCCCAGCATTTT. Translation gives CASSAGGGNQPQHF.

The V call is TRBV27, the J call TRBJ2-1; TRBD2 is a possible D gene (5 bases). CDR1 is MNHEY and CDR2 is SMNVEV in the germline V gene (reference sequence). This CDR3 has 15 amino acids. V was shortened by 2 bases and J by 4 bases, with 12 bases between the two germline ends. The CDR3 nucleotides are TGTGCCAGCAGTTTACGGGGTAACGCATACAATGAGCAGTTCTTC. Translation gives CASSLRGNAYNEQFF.

The chain recombines TRBV7-8 with TRBJ1-2; the D gene is possibly TRBD1 (6 bases). Germline CDR1 is SGHVS and CDR2 is FQNEAQ. Trimming left V 5 bases short and J 4 bases short, with 8 bases between. This CDR3 spans 12 amino acids. CDR3 DNA sequence: TGTGCCAGCAGCCCGGACAGCTATGGCTACACCTTC. It yields the protein CASSPDSYGYTF.

This clone was seen a few times. The V and J genes are TRBV14 and TRBJ1-3; the D is unclear. Germline CDR1 reads SGHDN; CDR2 reads FVKESK. The CDR3 contains 15 residues. Trimming pared 4 bases from V and 2 bases from J, leaving 12 bases between. The CDR3 DNA reads as TGTGCCAGCAGCCCGACCGGGAGGGCTGGAAACACCATATATTTT. This codes for CASSPTGRAGNTIYF. The full variable domain, with the rest looked up from reference TRBV14 and TRBJ1-3, is EAGVTQFPSHSVIEKGQTVTLRCDPISGHDNLYWYRRVMGKEIKFLLHFVKESKQDESGMPNNRFLAERTGGTYSTLKVQPAELEDSGVYFCASSPTGRAGNTIYFGEGSWLTVV.

The chain is built from TRBV19 and TRBJ1-5, with no clear D. The CDR3 contains 14 residues. Between the trimmed V and J ends, which lost 3 bases and 2 bases, there was a span of 8 bases. Germline values: CDR1 LNHDA, CDR2 SQIVND (reference sequence). The CDR3 DNA follows: TGTGCCAGTAGTATTAGGGTTGGCAATCAGCCCCAGCATTTT. This codes for CASSIRVGNQPQHF.